Presented here are 22 T cell receptor beta chains from one specimen sequenced in a study of T cell repertoires in cytomegalovirus infection (dated by TCRdb to the late 2010s). The sample was run on an Illumina HiSeq 1500. The raw public reads went through TCRdb reprocessing: fastp at Q25, MiXCR clone calling, in-frame beta chains kept. CDR3 protein sequences are deduplicated, and each keeps its most common genes and DNA. The sample table records 200,000 to 300,000 distinct CDR3 sequences; 9.1% of these occur just once. About 15% of the sample is taken by the ten largest. The sample taken for sequencing was PBMCs. The receptors shown here come from a human donor in good health (CMV status not recorded). Some clones in this sample may be carry-over from other donors' samples.

This clonotype was found many times. This chain links TRBV7-9 with TRBJ2-2, with 7 positions matching TRBD2. The V segment lost 5 bases and the J segment 3 bases; nucleotides outside the gene matches: 6. CDR3 length: 15 amino acids. Germline CDR1 SEHNR, CDR2 FQNEAQ (reference sequence). The CDR3 loop reads CASSPGGGYTGELFF. CDR3 DNA sequence: TGTGCCAGCAGCCCCGGGGGAGGGTACACCGGGGAGCTGTTTTTT.

The chain employs TRBV12-3 or TRBV12-4 and TRBJ2-5; 10 bases are shared with TRBD1. The junction had 5 bases not matched to a gene; V was cut back by 6 bases and J by 4 bases. There are 14 residues in the CDR3. CDR3: CASRSTGGRETQYF. Written as DNA, the CDR3 is TGTGCCAGCAGATCGACAGGGGGCCGAGAGACCCAGTACTTC.

This rearrangement joins TRBV28 to TRBJ1-1; no clear D. Germline assignment: CDR1 MDHEN and CDR2 SYDVKM. This CDR3 comprises 17 residues. V was pared by 10 bases and J by 1 base, with 25 bases between. Written as DNA, the CDR3 is TGTGCCACCCTCGTGAGTTTTCGAGGCGTAGCGAACACTGAAGCTTTCTTT. Protein sequence: CATLVSFRGVANTEAFF.

The sample holds many counts of this clonotype. The CDR3 here is CASSQEVWNSYNEQFF. The CDR3 coding sequence is TGCGCCAGCAGCCAAGAAGTATGGAACTCCTACAATGAGCAGTTCTTC. The chain uses TRBV4-3 and TRBJ2-1; D unresolved. Germline assignment: CDR1 LGHNA and CDR2 YSLEER. The CDR3 covers 16 residues. V was trimmed by 0 bases and J by 0 bases, leaving 9 bases between them.

This clonotype came up a few times. This rearrangement joins TRBV12-3 or TRBV12-4 to TRBJ1-5; 10 nucleotides agree with TRBD1. The CDR3 consists of 15 residues. Trimming cost V 2 bases and J 9 bases; bases outside gene matches: 7. CDR3 in DNA: TGTGCCAGCAGTTTATCGGGACAGGGGCCCTCGCCCCAGCATTTT. Translation: CASSLSGQGPSPQHF.

This rearrangement joins TRBV4-3 to TRBJ1-1, with a possible D match to TRBD1 (5 bases). The CDR3 totals 16 residues. Trimming stripped 0 bases from V and 1 base from J, with 12 bases between. CDR1 LGHNA and CDR2 YSLEER come from the germline V gene. The CDR3 nucleotides are TGCGCCAGCAGCCAAGATAACGGGGACCCGAACACTGAAGCTTTCTTT. Amino acid sequence: CASSQDNGDPNTEAFF.

As for this clonotype: This could be a read error, since a much larger clone is one nucleotide away. The rearrangement joins TRBV24-1 to TRBJ2-5, with D hard to call. The V gene's germline CDR1 is KGHDR and CDR2 SFDVKD. This CDR3 contains 15 residues. Between the trimmed V and J ends, which lost 0 bases and 2 bases, there was a span of 9 bases. CDR3 protein: CATSDLGGTQETQYF. CDR3 nucleotides: TGTGCCACCAGTGATTTGGGTGGAACACAAGAGACCCAGTACTTC.

This clonotype was detected ten times or more. J is TRBJ2-3 and V is TRBV4-1; 9 nucleotides align to TRBD2. The ends lost 0 bases at V and 5 bases at J; junction bases unmatched: 6. Germline CDR1 MGHRA, CDR2 YSYEKL. CDR3 length equals 16 residues. For the CDR3, the DNA is TGCGCCAGCAGCCAAGAAGCGGGAGGAGTGGGAGATACGCAGTATTTT. Translated, it gives CASSQEAGGVGDTQYF.

Ten or more counts support this clonotype. The rearrangement joins TRBV7-2 to TRBJ2-5, with a possible D match to TRBD1 (6 bases). CDR1 and CDR2 (germline): SGHTA, FQGNSA. V was cut by 5 bases and J by 5 bases, with 15 bases left in between. The CDR3 is 14 amino acids. The CDR3 nucleotides are TGTGCCAGCAGCACCGGACAGCCCGGGGAGACCCAGTACTTC. Protein: CASSTGQPGETQYF.

V and J are TRBV3-1 and TRBJ2-7, with TRBD1 matching over 8 bases. V shed 2 bases, J shed 2 bases, and the junction held 2 bases outside the gene matches. The CDR3 sequence is 14 residues long. Germline CDR1 and CDR2: LGHDT and YNNKEL (reference sequence). CDR3 residues: CASSQTRGPYEQYF. The CDR3 DNA sequence: TGTGCCAGCAGCCAAACCAGGGGGCCCTACGAGCAGTACTTC.

This clonotype was detected many times. This chain joins TRBV7-2 and TRBJ2-3; D is unclear. The germline V gene has CDR1 SGHTA and CDR2 FQGNSA. Trimming shortened V by 5 bases and J by 0 bases, and 9 bases separated the two germline ends. This CDR3 region has 14 residues. The CDR3 DNA reads TGTGCCAGCAGCCTCCAGATTAGCACAGATACGCAGTATTTT. This encodes CASSLQISTDTQYF.

Ten or more counts support this clonotype. The CDR3 region has the DNA TGTGCCAGCAGGCACCAAGACAGATCCCATAGCAATCAGCCCCAGCATTTT. The encoded protein is CASRHQDRSHSNQPQHF. J is TRBJ1-5 and V is TRBV6-1; tentatively, D is TRBD1 (5 bases). Trimming took off 6 bases at V and 0 bases at J, with 18 bases between the two ends. The CDR3 contains 17 residues. The V gene's germline CDR1 is MNHNS and CDR2 SASEGT.

This clonotype was seen many times. The chain joins TRBV7-2 to TRBJ1-2; the D gene is possibly TRBD1 (6 bases). This CDR3 spans 16 amino acids. Trimming pared 2 bases from V and 7 bases from J, leaving 20 bases between. Germline V gene sequence: CDR1 SGHTA, CDR2 FQGNSA. CDR3 loop: CASSLNPGQSLGGYTF. CDR3 DNA: TGTGCCAGCAGCTTAAACCCCGGACAGAGTCTCGGTGGCTACACCTTC.

This clonotype was seen ten or more times. V usage is TRBV7-2 and J usage is TRBJ1-5; no reliable D call. The CDR3 loop spans 11 amino acids. Germline-derived CDR1 and CDR2 are SGHTA and FQGNSA. Trimming cost V 6 bases and J 9 bases, with 9 bases left between them. The CDR3 loop reads CASSVDGPQHF. The CDR3 nucleotides are TGTGCCAGCAGTGTGGATGGGCCCCAGCATTTT.

This clonotype occurred many times. The chain is built from TRBV7-2 and TRBJ2-7, with D maybe TRBD1 (6 bases). The CDR3 is 14 amino acids. Germline loops: CDR1 SGHTA, CDR2 FQGNSA. The V end was cut by 4 bases, the J end by 2 bases, with 12 bases between. The CDR3 protein is CASSSRGSAYEQYF. In nucleotides, the CDR3 is TGTGCCAGCAGCTCCAGGGGTTCGGCCTACGAGCAGTACTTC. Filled out from reference TRBV7-2 and TRBJ2-7, the complete variable domain reads GAGVSQSPSNKVTEKGKDVELRCDPISGHTALYWYRQSLGQGLEFLIYFQGNSAPDKSGLPSDRFSAERTGGSVSTLTIQRTQQEDSAVYLCASSSRGSAYEQYFGPGTRLTVT.

This clonotype was picked up many times. The chain has TRBV7-2 and TRBJ1-1; D might be TRBD1 (6 bases). V lost 1 base and J lost 3, with 15 bases in between. CDR3 length: 16 residues. Germline V gives CDR1 SGHTA, CDR2 FQGNSA. The CDR3 coding sequence is TGTGCCAGCAGCTTAGGGATTCAGGCAGGGGACACTGAAGCTTTCTTT. It yields the protein CASSLGIQAGDTEAFF.

This clonotype was recorded many times. The rearrangement uses TRBV6-2 or TRBV6-3 and TRBJ2-7, with 7 bases lining up with TRBD2. The CDR3 totals 13 residues. The junction had 9 bases not matched to a gene; V was cut back by 8 bases and J by 5 bases. Germline V gene sequence: CDR1 MNHEY, CDR2 SVGEGT. The CDR3 coding sequence is TGTGCCAGCTGGTCTATCCGGGAGGACGAGCAGTACTTC. It yields the protein CASWSIREDEQYF.

This clonotype was observed at least ten times. The J gene is TRBJ2-1, the V gene TRBV6-4; the match to TRBD2 covers 8 bases. V lost 9 bases to trimming and J lost 6 bases; unmatched junction nucleotides: 13. The CDR3 runs 15 residues. The germline V gene encodes CDR1 MRHNA and CDR2 SNTAGT. The CDR3 loop reads CARGTTGGWVNEQFF. The CDR3 region has the DNA TGTGCCAGAGGGACGACGGGAGGGTGGGTCAATGAGCAGTTCTTC.

The chain combines TRBV20-1 with TRBJ1-6, with D unresolved. The germline V gene has CDR1 DFQATT and CDR2 SNEGSKA (reference sequence). This CDR3 spans 15 amino acids. Trimming pared 6 bases from V and 0 bases from J, leaving 12 bases between. In DNA form, the CDR3 reads TGCAGTGCGAGGATTGATAGCTCCTATAATTCACCCCTCCACTTT. It translates to CSARIDSSYNSPLHF.

This clonotype was seen more than once but under ten times. The gene calls are TRBV19 and TRBJ1-2; D uncertain. CDR1 and CDR2 from the germline V gene are LNHDA and SQIVND (reference sequence). V was pared by 4 bases and J by 5 bases, with 11 bases between. The CDR3 loop spans 13 amino acids. CDR3 residues: CASSTGRIYGYTF. As DNA, the CDR3 is TGTGCCAGTAGTACGGGAAGAATTTATGGCTACACCTTC.

The chain joins TRBV28 to TRBJ1-5, with TRBD1 matching over 9 bases. The CDR3 consists of 15 residues. Trimming at V came to 6 bases and at J to 3 bases, leaving 6 bases not matched to a gene. Germline CDR1 MDHEN, CDR2 SYDVKM. The CDR3 protein is CASRSTGGLNQPQHF. CDR3 nucleotide sequence: TGTGCCAGCAGGTCGACAGGGGGTCTCAATCAGCCCCAGCATTTT.

This clonotype has more than one count but fewer than ten. The chain combines TRBV28 with TRBJ2-6; D may be TRBD1 (6 bases). Germline CDR1 is MDHEN and CDR2 is SYDVKM. CDR3 length: 15 amino acids. Trimming took 5 bases from V and 3 from J, leaving 11 bases between them. The CDR3 loop reads CASSETGNGANVLTF. The DNA of the CDR3 is TGTGCCAGCAGTGAAACAGGGAATGGGGCCAACGTCCTGACTTTC.